This is a list of T cell receptor beta chains from one sample in a study of CD4 T cells in relation to SARS-CoV-2 and coronaviruses. Their specific antigens are unknown. Here immunoSEQ multiplex PCR was the method, and the copy in TCRdb shows in-frame clones only, minus some. The profile shows about 19,000 clones, over 70% of them singletons. Sequencing used CD4+ T cells from PBMCs, cultured in vitro. The receptors shown here come from a human donor in good health. CDR3s include the opening cysteine and the closing phenylalanine or tryptophan. D genes are given only for firm matches.

v_call,d_call,j_call,cdr3_aa,cdr3_nt
TRBV11-3,-,TRBJ2-1,CASSPGMGLSSYNEQFF,TGTGCCAGCAGCCCAGGGATGGGCCTGAGCTCCTACAATGAGCAGTTCTTC
TRBV5-1,TRBD2,TRBJ2-7,CASSPERGSHEQYF,TGCGCCAGCAGCCCAGAGCGGGGGTCGCACGAGCAGTACTTC
TRBV7-2,TRBD1,TRBJ2-1,CASSLGQDNEQFF,TGTGCCAGCAGCTTGGGACAGGACAATGAGCAGTTCTTC
TRBV4-1,TRBD1,TRBJ2-1,CASSQAQGDNEQFF,TGCGCCAGCAGCCAAGCACAGGGGGACAATGAGCAGTTCTTC
TRBV6-2/TRBV6-3,-,TRBJ2-7,CASSISYEQYF,TGTGCCAGCAGTATATCCTACGAGCAGTACTTC
TRBV5-4,-,TRBJ1-2,CASSLAGKNGYTF,TGTGCCAGCAGCCTCGCAGGGAAAAATGGCTACACCTTC
TRBV5-1,-,TRBJ1-6,CASTNAGGGSPLHF,TGCGCCAGCACCAATGCCGGGGGCGGTTCACCCCTCCACTTT
TRBV18,TRBD2,TRBJ2-7,CASSSGTSGDPYEQYF,TGTGCCAGCTCATCCGGGACTAGCGGGGATCCCTACGAGCAGTACTTC
TRBV6-7,-,TRBJ1-5,CASTTKGDLGSNQPQHF,TGTGCCAGCACCACGAAAGGAGACCTGGGGAGCAATCAGCCCCAGCATTTT
TRBV5-6,TRBD1,TRBJ2-1,CASSPVGTGGVNEQFF,TGTGCCAGCAGCCCTGTTGGGACAGGGGGCGTCAATGAGCAGTTCTTC
TRBV7-5,-,TRBJ1-1,CARSYVPNTEAFF,TGTGCCAGAAGCTACGTTCCGAACACTGAAGCTTTCTTT
TRBV27,-,TRBJ1-2,CASSLEQTGGYTF,TGTGCCAGCAGTTTAGAGCAGACAGGAGGCTACACCTTC
TRBV10-2,TRBD1,TRBJ2-7,CASSADRGQTYEQYF,TGCGCCAGCAGCGCGGACAGGGGGCAAACCTACGAGCAGTACTTC
TRBV6-5,-,TRBJ1-5,CASSRGSNQPQHF,TGTGCCAGCAGCCGGGGGAGCAATCAGCCCCAGCATTTT
TRBV4-3,-,TRBJ1-5,CASSQEGWGDQHF,TGCGCCAGCAGCCAAGAGGGATGGGGGGATCAGCATTTT
TRBV5-1,-,TRBJ1-3,CASGNGGSGNTIYF,TGCGCCAGCGGAAATGGCGGCTCTGGAAACACCATATATTTT
TRBV19,TRBD2,TRBJ2-1,CASSMGRSGGGASYNEQFF,TGTGCCAGTAGTATGGGCAGGTCGGGCGGGGGGGCTTCCTACAATGAGCAGTTCTTC
TRBV27,-,TRBJ1-2,CASSSGARGYTF,TGTGCCAGCAGTTCAGGGGCAAGAGGCTACACCTTC